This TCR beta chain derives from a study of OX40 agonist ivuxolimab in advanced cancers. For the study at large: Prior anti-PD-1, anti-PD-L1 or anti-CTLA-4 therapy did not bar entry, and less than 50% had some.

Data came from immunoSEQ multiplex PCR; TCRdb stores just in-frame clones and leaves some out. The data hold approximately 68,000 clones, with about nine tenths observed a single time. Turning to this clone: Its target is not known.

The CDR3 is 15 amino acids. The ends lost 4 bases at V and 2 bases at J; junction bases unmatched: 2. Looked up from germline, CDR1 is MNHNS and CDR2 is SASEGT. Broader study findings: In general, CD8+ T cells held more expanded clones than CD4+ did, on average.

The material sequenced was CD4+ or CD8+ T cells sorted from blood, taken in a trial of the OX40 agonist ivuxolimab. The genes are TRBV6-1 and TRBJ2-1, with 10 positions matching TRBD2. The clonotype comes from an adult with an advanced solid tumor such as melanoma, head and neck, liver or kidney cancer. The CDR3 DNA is TGTGCCAGCAGTGCACTAGCGGGGCCCTACAATGAGCAGTTCTTC. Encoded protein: CASSALAGPYNEQFF.